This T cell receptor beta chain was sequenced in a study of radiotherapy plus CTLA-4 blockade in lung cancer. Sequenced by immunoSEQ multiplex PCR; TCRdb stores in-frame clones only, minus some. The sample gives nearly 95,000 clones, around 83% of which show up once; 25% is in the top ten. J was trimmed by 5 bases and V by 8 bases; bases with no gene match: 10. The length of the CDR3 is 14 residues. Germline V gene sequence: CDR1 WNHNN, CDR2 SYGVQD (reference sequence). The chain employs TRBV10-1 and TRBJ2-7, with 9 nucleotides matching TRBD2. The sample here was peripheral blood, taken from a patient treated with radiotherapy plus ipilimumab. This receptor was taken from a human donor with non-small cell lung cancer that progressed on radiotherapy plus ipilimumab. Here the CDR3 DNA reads TGCGCCAGCGGGAATAGCGGGAGTTTTGACGAGCAGTACTTC. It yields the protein CASGNSGSFDEQYF.